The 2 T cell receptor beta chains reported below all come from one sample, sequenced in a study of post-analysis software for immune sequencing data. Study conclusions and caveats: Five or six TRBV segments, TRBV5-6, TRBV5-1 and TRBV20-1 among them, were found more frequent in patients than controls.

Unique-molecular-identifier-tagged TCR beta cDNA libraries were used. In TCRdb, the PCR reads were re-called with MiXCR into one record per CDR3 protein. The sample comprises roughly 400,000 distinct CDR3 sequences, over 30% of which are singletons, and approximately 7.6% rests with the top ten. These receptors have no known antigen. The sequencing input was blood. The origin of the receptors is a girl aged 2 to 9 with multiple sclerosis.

CDR3 in amino acids: CASSPLLAEETQYF. DNA of the CDR3: TGTGCCAGCTCACCACTTCTAGCGGAAGAGACCCAGTACTTC. The chain links TRBV18 to TRBJ2-5; 7 bases line up with TRBD2. The V segment lost 1 base and the J segment 3 bases; nucleotides outside the gene matches: 2. Per germline, CDR1 KGHSH and CDR2 LQKENI. The CDR3 length is 14 residues.

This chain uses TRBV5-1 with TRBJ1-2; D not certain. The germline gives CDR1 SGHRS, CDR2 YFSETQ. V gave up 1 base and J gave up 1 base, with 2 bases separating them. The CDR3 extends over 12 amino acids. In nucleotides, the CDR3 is TGCGCCAGCAGCTTGCTTAACTATGGCTACACCTTC. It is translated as CASSLLNYGYTF.